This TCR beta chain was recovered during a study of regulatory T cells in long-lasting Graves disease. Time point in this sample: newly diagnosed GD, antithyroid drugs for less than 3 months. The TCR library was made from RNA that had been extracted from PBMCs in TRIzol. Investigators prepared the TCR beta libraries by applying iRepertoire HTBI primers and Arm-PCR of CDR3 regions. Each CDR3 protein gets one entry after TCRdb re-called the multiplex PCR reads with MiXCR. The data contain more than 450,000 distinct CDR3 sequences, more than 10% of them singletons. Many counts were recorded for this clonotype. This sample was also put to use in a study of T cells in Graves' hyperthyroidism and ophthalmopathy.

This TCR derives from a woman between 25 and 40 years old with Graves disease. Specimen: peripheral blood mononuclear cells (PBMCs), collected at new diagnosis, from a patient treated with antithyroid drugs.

The CDR3 region is CASSGLAGALSSTDTQYF. For the CDR3, the DNA is TGCGCCAGCAGCGGACTAGCGGGAGCTTTATCTAGCACAGATACGCAGTATTTT. The chain joins TRBV10-2 to TRBJ2-3; 13 nucleotides align to TRBD2. The CDR3 is 18 residues long. Trimming removed 6 bases from V and 0 bases from J; junction bases left unmatched: 9. Germline V gives CDR1 WSHSY, CDR2 SAAADI.